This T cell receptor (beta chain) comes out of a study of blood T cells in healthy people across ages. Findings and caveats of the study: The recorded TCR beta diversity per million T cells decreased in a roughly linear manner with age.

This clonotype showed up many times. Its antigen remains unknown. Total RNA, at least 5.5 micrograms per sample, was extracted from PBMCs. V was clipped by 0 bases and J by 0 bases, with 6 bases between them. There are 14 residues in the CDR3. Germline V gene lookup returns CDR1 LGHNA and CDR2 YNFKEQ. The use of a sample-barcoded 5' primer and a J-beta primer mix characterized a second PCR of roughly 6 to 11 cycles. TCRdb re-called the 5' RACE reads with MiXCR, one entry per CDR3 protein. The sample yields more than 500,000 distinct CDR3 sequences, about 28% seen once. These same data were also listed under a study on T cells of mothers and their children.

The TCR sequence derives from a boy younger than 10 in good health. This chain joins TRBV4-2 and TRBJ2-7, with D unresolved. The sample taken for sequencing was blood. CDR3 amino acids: CASSQEVYSYEQYF. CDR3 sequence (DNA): TGTGCCAGCAGCCAAGAAGTCTACTCCTACGAGCAGTACTTC.